This T cell receptor beta chain was captured by sequencing in a study of shared clonotypes between healthy human individuals. The split of CD4+ cells yielded CD45RA+ naive and CD45RA-negative memory subsets. The J segment lost 4 bases and the V segment lost 3 bases, leaving 6 bases of the junction unmatched. This CDR3 has 16 residues. Germline lookup yields CDR1 SGHVS and CDR2 FQNEAQ. Samples underwent the assay at deep level. Some clones are missing from TCRdb's copy, which holds only in-frame ones; the method was immunoSEQ multiplex PCR. The sample records some 1.4 million clones, roughly 96% being singletons. A note on this clone: The antigen remains unidentified.

Study-level results: Across subsets, estimated richness was generally greater for naive than for memory populations.

The gene calls are TRBV7-8 and TRBJ2-2; 9 positions match TRBD1. This receptor was identified in a man aged 25 to 40 in good health. Sequenced material: naive CD4+ T cells sorted from blood. Subset meaning: CD45RA+ positively selected. DNA for the CDR3: TGTGCCAGCAGCTTGAGGACAGGGGTTATCACCGGGGAGCTGTTTTTT. Translated, it gives CASSLRTGVITGELFF.